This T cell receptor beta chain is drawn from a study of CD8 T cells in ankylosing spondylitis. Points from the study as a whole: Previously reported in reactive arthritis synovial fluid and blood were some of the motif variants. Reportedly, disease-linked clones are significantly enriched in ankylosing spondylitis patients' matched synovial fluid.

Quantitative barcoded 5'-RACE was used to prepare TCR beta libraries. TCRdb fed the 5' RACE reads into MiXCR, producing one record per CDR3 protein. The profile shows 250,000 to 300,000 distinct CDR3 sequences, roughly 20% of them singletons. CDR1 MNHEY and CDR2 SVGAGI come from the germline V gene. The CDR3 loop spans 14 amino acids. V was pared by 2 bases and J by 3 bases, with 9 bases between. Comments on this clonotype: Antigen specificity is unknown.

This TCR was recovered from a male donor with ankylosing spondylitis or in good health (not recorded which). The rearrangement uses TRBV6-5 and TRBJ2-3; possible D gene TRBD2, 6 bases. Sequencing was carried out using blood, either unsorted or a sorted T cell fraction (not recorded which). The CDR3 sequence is CASSYGGRTDTQYF. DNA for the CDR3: TGTGCCAGCAGTTACGGGGGGAGGACAGATACGCAGTATTTT.